Described below is a single T cell receptor (beta chain) sequence and its context. This CDR3 comprises 15 residues. CDR1 is SEHNR and CDR2 is FQNEAQ in the germline V gene (reference sequence). J was trimmed by 6 bases and V by 5 bases; bases with no gene match: 6. This table comes from immunoSEQ multiplex PCR, and its TCRdb copy is limited to in-frame clones, with some not included. Counted here are 80,000 to 95,000 clones, 90% to 95% occurring once; the ten biggest clones make up roughly 0.5%. The data were obtained in a study of OX40 agonist ivuxolimab in advanced cancers. Background on the study: Every 2 weeks, patients got intravenous ivuxolimab at one of six dose levels (0.01-10 mg/kg). Each dose-escalation patient presented with hepatocellular carcinoma, melanoma, renal cell or head and neck cancer. Aged roughly 20 to 85 with a mean of approximately 57 years, they were more than 80% male.

Collection of blood occurred at baseline, at cycle 4 day 1, and at cycle 7 day 1. Source: CD4+ or CD8+ T cells sorted from blood, taken in a trial of the OX40 agonist ivuxolimab. The sequence derives from an adult with an advanced solid tumor such as melanoma, head and neck, liver or kidney cancer. The chain couples TRBV7-9 to TRBJ2-2; 10 bases are a match to TRBD2. The CDR3 sequence is CASSGQRGGSGELFF. The CDR3 nucleotides are TGTGCCAGCAGCGGCCAGCGGGGGGGCTCCGGGGAGCTGTTTTTT. Full variable domain (outside the CDR3, taken from reference TRBV7-9 and TRBJ2-2): DTGVSQNPRHKITKRGQNVTFRCDPISEHNRLYWYRQTLGQGPEFLTYFQNEAQLEKSRLLSDRFSAERPKGSFSTLEIQRTEQGDSAMYLCASSGQRGGSGELFFGEGSRLTVL.